Many counts were recorded for the clone carrying this T cell receptor (beta chain). Its antigen is not known. An equimolar mix of two oligonucleotides served as the beta constant-region primer for TRBC1 and TRBC2. The ligated cDNA underwent four PCR rounds using SP2 and nested alpha and beta constant-region primers. Ligation attached a single-stranded oligonucleotide with a 12-nucleotide UMI and the SP2 primer to the cDNA 3' end. Using its own MiXCR run on the UMI-ligation and nested PCR reads, TCRdb lists one record per CDR3 protein. The sample gives 150,000 or so distinct CDR3 sequences, 22% of which show up once; about 0.11% is in the top ten. This sample stems from a study of naive and memory T cell subsets. Whole-study findings and limits: Clonotypes here are unpaired alpha or beta chain sequences. Naive repertoires, especially CD8, held a few larger clonotypes, possibly memory cells re-expressing CD45RA. TCR abundance followed a power law differing between naive and memory subsets.

This CDR3 is built from 18 residues. V was shortened by 4 bases and J by 2 bases, with 20 bases between the two germline ends. Germline CDR1 is SGHVS and CDR2 is FNYEAQ. The chain combines TRBV7-6 with TRBJ2-2; D is possibly TRBD2 (7 bases). The sample consisted of naive CD4+ T cells from blood. This clonotype was sampled from a human donor in good health. This chain's CDR3 is CASSSEGEGLLNTGELFF. The CDR3 DNA sequence: TGTGCCAGCAGCTCGGAGGGGGAGGGCCTGTTAAACACCGGGGAGCTGTTTTTT.